The 19 T cell receptor beta chains reported below all come from one sample, sequenced in a study of blood T cells in healthy people across ages. A second about 7 to 12 cycle PCR used barcoded and J-beta primers. TCRdb redid the calling of the 5' RACE reads with MiXCR, one entry per CDR3 protein. Found here are about 680,000 distinct CDR3 sequences, 49% of them singletons; the top ten hold approximately 32%. The material sequenced was blood. These receptors originate from a woman aged 60-70 years in good health.

The chain joins TRBV7-9 to TRBJ1-5, with 8 positions matching TRBD1. Trimming took 4 bases from V and 4 from J; bases not matched to a gene: 6. The CDR3 runs 15 residues. The germline V gene has CDR1 SEHNR and CDR2 FQNEAQ (reference sequence). CDR3 in amino acids: CASSSGQGTNQPQHF. The DNA of the CDR3 is TGTGCCAGCAGCTCCGGACAGGGTACGAATCAGCCCCAGCATTTT.

This clonotype has only a few counts. The V call is TRBV28, the J call TRBJ2-7, with 7 bases identical to TRBD2. CDR3 length: 12 amino acids. Germline loops: CDR1 MDHEN, CDR2 SYDVKM. The J segment lost 7 bases and the V segment lost 5 bases, leaving 5 bases of the junction unmatched. CDR3 nucleotides: TGTGCCAGCAGTCCGGGAGCGGGGGAGCAGTACTTC. Amino acids: CASSPGAGEQYF.

This chain uses TRBV7-3 with TRBJ2-2, with 8 bases that match TRBD1. Germline V gene lookup returns CDR1 SGHTA and CDR2 FQGTGA. This CDR3 comprises 14 residues. With V trimmed by 8 bases and J by 4 bases, 6 bases remained unmatched. The CDR3 spells CASSRDRTTGELFF. CDR3 nucleotides: TGTGCCAGCTCCCGGGACAGGACCACCGGGGAGCTGTTTTTT. Full variable domain (outside the CDR3, taken from reference TRBV7-3 and TRBJ2-2): GAGVSQTPSNKVTEKGKYVELRCDPISGHTALYWYRQSLGQGPEFLIYFQGTGAADDSGLPNDRFFAVRPEGSVSTLKIQRTERGDSAVYLCASSRDRTTGELFFGEGSRLTVL.

This clonotype showed up just a few times. The V call is TRBV20-1, the J call TRBJ2-5, with D unclear. The length of the CDR3 is 11 residues. Per the germline V gene, CDR1 is DFQATT and CDR2 is SNEGSKA (reference sequence). V was trimmed by 6 bases and J by 5 bases, leaving 10 bases between them. CDR3 region: CSAGLHETQYF. The CDR3 nucleotides are TGCAGTGCAGGCTTGCATGAGACCCAGTACTTC.

This clonotype was seen only once. The V gene is TRBV19, the J gene TRBJ2-5; the match to TRBD2 covers 8 bases. Trimming cost V 3 bases and J 4 bases; bases outside gene matches: 4. Germline lookup yields CDR1 LNHDA and CDR2 SQIVND (reference sequence). CDR3 size: 14 residues. This chain's CDR3 is CASSITSGGETQYF. Here the CDR3 DNA reads TGTGCCAGTAGTATTACTAGCGGAGGAGAGACCCAGTACTTC.

For the CDR3, the DNA is TGCAGCGTTGTGCGAGTGAACTATGGCTACACCTTC. Its protein is CSVVRVNYGYTF. The chain couples TRBV29-1 to TRBJ1-2; D unresolved. CDR1 SQVTM and CDR2 ANQGSEA come from the germline V gene. V was trimmed by 4 bases and J by 2 bases, leaving 8 bases between them. CDR3 length: 12 amino acids. Supplemented by reference TRBV29-1 and TRBJ1-2, the full variable domain reads SAVISQKPSRDICQRGTSLTIQCQVDSQVTMMFWYRQQPGQSLTLIATANQGSEATYESGFVIDKFPISRPNLTFSTLTVSNMSPEDSSIYLCSVVRVNYGYTFGSGTRLTVV.

J is TRBJ2-7 and V is TRBV11-2; 11 bases are a match to TRBD2. J lost 2 bases, V lost 0 bases, and 9 bases had no gene match. Germline CDR1 is SGHAT and CDR2 is FQNNGV. This CDR3 spans 18 amino acids. The CDR3 loop is CASSLDPRGTSGTYEQYF. CDR3 nucleotide sequence: TGTGCCAGCAGCTTAGATCCGCGCGGGACTAGCGGTACCTACGAGCAGTACTTC.

This clonotype was recorded once. The chain joins TRBV20-1 to TRBJ2-7, with unresolved D. This CDR3 is built from 13 residues. Between the trimmed V and J ends, which lost 3 bases and 1 base, there was a span of 10 bases. Germline-derived CDR1 and CDR2 are DFQATT and SNEGSKA (reference sequence). The CDR3 here is CSASWVRSYEQYF. The CDR3 bases are TGCAGTGCTAGTTGGGTTAGGTCCTACGAGCAGTACTTC.

This clonotype was seen more than once but under ten times. The CDR3 region is CSAWTMQEADTQYF. CDR3 coding DNA: TGCAGCGCCTGGACTATGCAGGAGGCAGATACGCAGTATTTT. The rearrangement links TRBV29-1 to TRBJ2-3; D may be TRBD2 (6 bases). The CDR3 totals 14 residues. Between the trimmed V and J ends, which lost 7 bases and 4 bases, there was a span of 18 bases. CDR1 is SQVTM, CDR2 ANQGSEA, per germline.

The chain has TRBV7-6 and TRBJ2-5, with 10 bases fitting TRBD1. V was pared by 2 bases and J by 5 bases, with 8 bases of the junction left unmatched. The CDR3 has 16 residues. CDR1 is SGHVS and CDR2 is FNYEAQ in the germline V gene. The CDR3 spells CASSLTGTGARETQYF. In DNA form, the CDR3 reads TGTGCCAGCAGCTTAACCGGGACAGGGGCTAGGGAGACCCAGTACTTC.

A few counts support this clonotype. This chain uses TRBV18 with TRBJ2-4, with D perhaps matching TRBD2 (5 bases). Trimming shortened V by 3 bases and J by 8 bases, and 14 bases separated the two germline ends. CDR1 and CDR2 (germline): KGHSH, LQKENI. The CDR3 has 14 amino acids. The CDR3: CASSPETGSDIQYF. The CDR3 DNA sequence: TGTGCCAGCTCACCTGAGACGGGGTCTGACATTCAGTACTTC.

This clonotype has more than one count but fewer than ten. V usage is TRBV28 and J usage is TRBJ2-7; 7 nucleotides agree with TRBD2. Trimming took 4 bases from V and 3 from J; bases not matched to a gene: 15. Germline CDR1 and CDR2: MDHEN and SYDVKM. This CDR3 contains 17 residues. The CDR3 is CASSSPTQGGKRYEQYF. DNA for the CDR3: TGTGCCAGCAGTTCGCCCACTCAGGGAGGGAAACGCTACGAGCAGTACTTC. Using reference TRBV28 and TRBJ2-7 for the parts outside the CDR3, the full variable domain is DVKVTQSSRYLVKRTGEKVFLECVQDMDHENMFWYRQDPGLGLRLIYFSYDVKMKEKGDIPEGYSVSREKKERFSLILESASTNQTSMYLCASSSPTQGGKRYEQYFGPGTRLTVT.

This clonotype has a handful of counts. This chain connects TRBV2 to TRBJ2-5, with TRBD2 matching over 9 bases. The J call is uncertain, as TRBJ2-7 better fits the DNA end. The CDR3 consists of 16 residues. Germline lookup yields CDR1 SNHLY and CDR2 FYNNEI. The CDR3 DNA follows: TGTGCCAGCATGAGGAGCCGGACTAGCGTTCCCTACGAGCAGTACTTC. This codes for CASMRSRTSVPYEQYF.

The J gene is TRBJ1-2, the V gene TRBV30; D unresolved. Deletions cut 2 bases from V and 4 bases from J, with 11 bases between. CDR1 and CDR2 from the germline V gene are GTSNPN and SVGIG (reference sequence). The CDR3 is 13 residues long. The CDR3 is CAWSPPPAYGYTF. CDR3 nucleotide sequence: TGTGCCTGGAGTCCCCCCCCAGCCTATGGCTACACCTTC.

This chain joins TRBV25-1 and TRBJ2-5; D is uncertain. The J call may be incorrect, as the DNA end agrees better with TRBJ2-7. Germline CDR1 MGHDK, CDR2 SYGVNS. The CDR3 has 10 amino acids. The CDR3 coding sequence is TGTGCCAGCAGTAGCTTCGAGCAGTACTTC. It is translated as CASSSFEQYF.

The CDR3 nucleotides read TGCAGCGTTGCGTGGGGGCTAGGGGAGACCCAGTACTTC. Protein sequence: CSVAWGLGETQYF. The chain links TRBV29-1 to TRBJ2-5; D is perhaps TRBD1 (6 bases). The V and J ends lost 4 bases and 5 bases respectively, with 14 bases between them. CDR3 length equals 13 residues. In germline, CDR1 is SQVTM, CDR2 ANQGSEA. Combining the CDR3 with reference TRBV29-1 and TRBJ2-5 gives the whole variable domain SAVISQKPSRDICQRGTSLTIQCQVDSQVTMMFWYRQQPGQSLTLIATANQGSEATYESGFVIDKFPISRPNLTFSTLTVSNMSPEDSSIYLCSVAWGLGETQYFGPGTRLLVL.

The CDR3 DNA is TGTGCCAGCAGTACCGGGAGCGGGACCGGGGAGCTGTTTTTT. Amino acid sequence: CASSTGSGTGELFF. This chain links TRBV2 with TRBJ2-2, with D perhaps matching TRBD2 (6 bases). CDR1 is SNHLY and CDR2 is FYNNEI in the germline V gene. V shed 5 bases and J shed 5 bases, with 12 bases lying between them. This CDR3 is 14 amino acids long.

The chain employs TRBV29-1 and TRBJ2-2, with TRBD1 matching 9 bases. The V segment lost 5 bases and the J segment 4 bases; nucleotides outside the gene matches: 8. This CDR3 spans 15 amino acids. Germline CDR1 reads SQVTM; CDR2 reads ANQGSEA. DNA of the CDR3: TGCAGCGTTCCTCGGACAGGGGAAGGCACCGGGGAGCTGTTTTTT. It specifies CSVPRTGEGTGELFF.

CDR3 DNA: TGTGCCAGCAGTCGAACTCTTACAGCAGACAATGAGCAGTTCTTC. It specifies CASSRTLTADNEQFF. V and J are TRBV6-1 and TRBJ2-1; D unresolved. The CDR3 covers 15 residues. From germline, CDR1 is MNHNS and CDR2 SASEGT. With 5 bases removed from V and 5 bases from J, the gap between germline ends came to 16 bases.